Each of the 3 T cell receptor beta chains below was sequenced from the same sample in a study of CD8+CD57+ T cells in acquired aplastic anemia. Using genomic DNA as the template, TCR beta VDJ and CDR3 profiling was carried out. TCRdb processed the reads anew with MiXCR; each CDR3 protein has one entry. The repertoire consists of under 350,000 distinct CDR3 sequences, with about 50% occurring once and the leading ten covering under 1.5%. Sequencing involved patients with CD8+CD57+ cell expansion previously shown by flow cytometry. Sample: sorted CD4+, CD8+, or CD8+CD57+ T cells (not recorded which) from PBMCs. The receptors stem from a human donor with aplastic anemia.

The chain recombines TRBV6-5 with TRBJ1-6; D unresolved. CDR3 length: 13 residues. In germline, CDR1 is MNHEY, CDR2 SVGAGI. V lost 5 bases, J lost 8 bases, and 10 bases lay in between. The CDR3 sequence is CASSPFHDSPLHF. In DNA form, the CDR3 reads TGTGCCAGCAGTCCCTTCCATGATTCACCCCTCCACTTT.

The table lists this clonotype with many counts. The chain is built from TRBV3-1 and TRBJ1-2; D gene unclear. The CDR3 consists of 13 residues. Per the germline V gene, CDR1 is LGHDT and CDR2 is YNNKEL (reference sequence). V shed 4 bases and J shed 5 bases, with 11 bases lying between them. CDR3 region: CASSLGSRYGYTF. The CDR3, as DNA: TGTGCCAGCAGCCTTGGGTCCAGATATGGCTACACCTTC.

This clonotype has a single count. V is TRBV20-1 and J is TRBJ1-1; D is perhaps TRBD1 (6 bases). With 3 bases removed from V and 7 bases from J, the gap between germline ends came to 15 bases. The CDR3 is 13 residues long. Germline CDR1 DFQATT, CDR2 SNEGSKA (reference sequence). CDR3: CSARGGRYNEAFF. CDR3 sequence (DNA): TGCAGTGCTAGGGGGGGGCGATACAATGAAGCTTTCTTT.